This T cell receptor beta chain was obtained from a study of identical twins. This clonotype has a count of ten or more. Antigen specificity is unknown. TCRdb recomputed calls from the 5' RACE reads with MiXCR, one row per CDR3 protein. Here the sample spans 310,000 or so distinct CDR3 sequences, roughly 10% being singletons. Regarding the study as a whole: Modeled out-of-frame TCR alpha sharing in monozygotic twins fell below observed levels.

CDR3 length: 12 residues. The germline gives CDR1 KGHDR, CDR2 SFDVKD. Trimming stripped 5 bases from V and 7 bases from J, with 8 bases between. The same data also went into a second study, on yellow fever vaccine responses in identical twins.

The receptor was isolated from a woman aged 18-30 years in good health. The sequenced material came from CD8+ T cells sorted from blood. The V gene is TRBV24-1, the J gene TRBJ2-1; no reliable D call. The CDR3 loop is CATSGASNEQFF. For the CDR3, the DNA is TGTGCCACCAGTGGTGCTAGTAATGAGCAGTTCTTC.